This is a list of T cell receptor beta chains from one sample in a study of blood T cell repertoires in COVID-19. This table comes from immunoSEQ multiplex PCR, and its TCRdb copy is limited to in-frame clones, with some not included. The data show just under 350,000 clones, with 85% to 90% seen just once and 6% to 8% held by the top ten. Input material: peripheral blood. All receptors derive from a woman in her 70s with COVID-19, enrolled during active disease. CDR3s include the opening cysteine and the closing phenylalanine or tryptophan. A D gene is named only where the DNA matches it firmly. A clone size is listed for some rows: how often the clone was seen (once, few, many), or a class if it is expanded.

TRBJ1-2 | TRBD1 | . | TRBV13 | TGTGCCAGCATCGACAGGGGCCATGGCTACACCTTC | CASIDRGHGYTF
TRBJ1-2 | . | . | TRBV19 | TGTGCCAGTAAATTGACGGGGGGAGGCTACACCTTC | CASKLTGGGYTF
TRBJ1-3 | TRBD1 | . | TRBV9 | TGTGCCAGCAGTCAAGGGGGCAGAGCTGGAAACACCATATATTTT | CASSQGGRAGNTIYF
TRBJ2-1 | . | once | TRBV19 | TGTGCCAGTAGTATACAGGTTTTGGGTGAGCAGTTCTTC | CASSIQVLGEQFF
TRBJ1-2 | . | . | TRBV7-9 | TGTGCCAGCAGCCCAGGAGGGTCAGGTGGCTACACCTTC | CASSPGGSGGYTF
TRBJ1-5 | . | . | TRBV5-6 | TGTGCCAGCAGCACCCTGGGAGGGGATCAGCCCCAGCATTTT | CASSTLGGDQPQHF
TRBJ1-2 | . | . | TRBV6-1 | TGTGCCAGCAGTGAAGCCGGAGGGGTTGAGGGCGGCTACACCTTC | CASSEAGGVEGGYTF
TRBJ2-7 | TRBD1 | few | TRBV9 | TGTGCCAGCAGCGTAGCTACAGGGGACTCCTACGAGCAGTACTTC | CASSVATGDSYEQYF
TRBJ2-1 | . | . | TRBV2 | TGTGCCAGCAGTGTGGAGGGTATGGTTTGGAATGAGCAGTTCTTC | CASSVEGMVWNEQFF
TRBJ1-1 | . | . | TRBV27 | TGTGCCAGCAGTTCCCGCGGGGGGGAAACTGAAGCTTTCTTT | CASSSRGGETEAFF
TRBJ2-3 | . | once | TRBV30 | TGTGCCTGGAGTAGTCAGGGCACAGATACGCAGTATTTT | CAWSSQGTDTQYF
TRBJ1-3 | TRBD1 | . | TRBV4-1 | TGCGCCAGCAGCCATCTGCTCGGGACAGGGGGTGTTGGGGGAAACACCATATATTTT | CASSHLLGTGGVGGNTIYF
TRBJ1-2 | TRBD1 | . | TRBV2 | TGTGCCAGCGCCTATCAGACAGGGGGCGTCTATGGCTACACCTTC | CASAYQTGGVYGYTF
TRBJ2-7 | . | . | TRBV4-3 | TGCGCCAGCAGCCAAGTCGTCTACGAGCAGTACTTC | CASSQVVYEQYF
TRBJ2-3 | TRBD2 | . | TRBV6-2/TRBV6-3 | TGTGCCAGCAGTTACCGTATCGAGCGGGGGGCGGAGGATACGCAGTATTTT | CASSYRIERGAEDTQYF
TRBJ2-1 | . | . | TRBV18 | TGTGCCAGCTCACCTTCCCTCTCCTACAATGAGCAGTTCTTC | CASSPSLSYNEQFF
TRBJ2-3 | . | . | TRBV19 | TGTGCCAGTAGTGAGACAGGCACAGATACGCAGTATTTT | CASSETGTDTQYF
TRBJ2-5 | . | . | TRBV3-1/TRBV3-2 | TGTGCCAGCAGCCAAAAGAGGGCTACGGGGACCCAGTACTTC | CASSQKRATGTQYF
TRBJ1-6 | . | . | TRBV19 | TGTGCCAGTAGTATCTGGGGCAGCGTTTCACCCCTCCACTTT | CASSIWGSVSPLHF
TRBJ1-2 | . | . | TRBV6-4 | TGTGCCTCCGGGTTCGACTCAGCCTATGGCTACACCTTC | CASGFDSAYGYTF
TRBJ1-2 | . | . | TRBV29-1 | TGCAGCGTTGAGGAGCATGGCTACACCTTC | CSVEEHGYTF
TRBJ2-5 | TRBD2 | . | TRBV6-5 | TGTGCCACCCAATCTAGCGGGGGTGGGGAGACCCAGTACTTC | CATQSSGGGETQYF
TRBJ2-5 | TRBD2 | . | TRBV7-3 | TGTGCCAGCAGCCGCGCGGGGGACGAGACCCAGTACTTC | CASSRAGDETQYF
TRBJ1-2 | TRBD1 | once | TRBV10-3 | TGTGCCATCACCAGGGGACAGGGGGGTAACTATGGCTACACCTTC | CAITRGQGGNYGYTF
TRBJ1-4 | . | . | TRBV5-4 | TGTGCCAGCAGCTTGGGTGTAAAAGAGAATGAAAAACTGTTTTTT | CASSLGVKENEKLFF
TRBJ1-2 | . | few | TRBV19 | TGTGCCAGTACACGGACAGCGACCTATGGTGGCTACACCTTC | CASTRTATYGGYTF
TRBJ2-7 | . | . | TRBV6-2/TRBV6-3 | TGTGCCAGCAGTTACGAACGGGGGGCGTACGAGCAGTACTTC | CASSYERGAYEQYF
TRBJ1-5 | . | . | TRBV2 | TGTGCCAGCAGTGGCCAGTACGATCAGCCCCAGCATTTT | CASSGQYDQPQHF
TRBJ2-1 | TRBD2 | . | TRBV7-2 | TGTGCCAGCAGCTTCAAAAGAGCGGGGGGGCCCTACAATGAGCAGTTCTTC | CASSFKRAGGPYNEQFF
TRBJ1-5 | . | once | TRBV27 | TGTGCCAGCAGGGCGGGCGGGCAACCCCAGCATTTT | CASRAGGQPQHF
TRBJ2-1 | TRBD2 | . | TRBV9 | TGTGCCAGCAGCCCCCGAGGTGCCCCTGCTGGTAGCGGGTTCTCCTACAATGAGCAGTTCTTC | CASSPRGAPAGSGFSYNEQFF
TRBJ1-6 | . | . | TRBV30 | TGTGCCTGGAGTGCTTTAGCGAGGGGGGGCAGTTCACCCCTCCACTTT | CAWSALARGGSSPLHF
TRBJ1-3 | TRBD1 | . | TRBV19 | TGTGCCAGTACCCTCTACAGGGGTTCTGGAAACACCATATATTTT | CASTLYRGSGNTIYF
TRBJ1-2 | TRBD1 | once | TRBV7-2 | TGTGCCAGCAGCCATGGGACAGGGGGTGGCTACACCTTC | CASSHGTGGGYTF
TRBJ1-6 | . | few | TRBV19 | TGTGCCAGTAGTATAGGGACAGCCGAGAATTCACCCCTCCACTTT | CASSIGTAENSPLHF
TRBJ1-4 | . | . | TRBV28 | TGTGCCAGCAGACCTAGCACAGGGTTCGGGGAAAAACTGTTTTTT | CASRPSTGFGEKLFF
TRBJ2-2 | . | . | TRBV4-3 | TGCGCCAGCAGCCTCCCCTCCGGGGGCACCGGGGAGCTGTTTTTT | CASSLPSGGTGELFF
TRBJ1-1 | . | . | TRBV5-8 | TGTGCCAGCAGCTTGGAGCCAGGGGCTATGGCTTTCTTT | CASSLEPGAMAFF
TRBJ1-3 | . | . | TRBV6-5 | TGTGCCAGCAAACCGACCTGGGCAGGCGGAAACACCATATATTTT | CASKPTWAGGNTIYF
TRBJ1-2 | TRBD1 | . | TRBV18 | TGTGCCAGCTCACCTGGACAGGGGGACTATGGCTACACCTTC | CASSPGQGDYGYTF
TRBJ1-3 | . | . | TRBV11-2 | TGTGCCAGCAGCTTAGTAGGGGGAACTGGAAACACCATATATTTT | CASSLVGGTGNTIYF
TRBJ1-4 | TRBD1 | . | TRBV9 | TGTGCCAGCAGCGTCGAACAGGGGGCTGAGCTGTTTTTT | CASSVEQGAELFF
TRBJ1-4 | . | . | TRBV6-6 | TGTGCCAGCAGAGATTCAGGGTTGTACGAAAAACTGTTTTTT | CASRDSGLYEKLFF
TRBJ2-3 | . | . | TRBV11-2 | TGTGCCAGCAGCCCCGATACGACTAGTTCGGGGCCCTTAGACAATACGCAGTATTTT | CASSPDTTSSGPLDNTQYF
TRBJ2-2 | TRBD1 | . | TRBV11-2 | TGTGCCAGCAGCCCAAGACAGGGTCGGACCGGGGAGCTGTTTTTT | CASSPRQGRTGELFF
TRBJ1-3 | . | . | TRBV7-9 | TGTGCCAGCAGCTTAACAGGGCAGGGAAACACCATATATTTT | CASSLTGQGNTIYF
TRBJ1-1 | TRBD1 | . | TRBV7-9 | TGTGCCAGCAGCTTACGCGGACAGGGAACAGCTTTCTTT | CASSLRGQGTAFF
TRBJ2-7 | . | . | TRBV6-6 | TGTGCCAGCAGTTACTCGCTAAGCTACGAGCAGTACTTC | CASSYSLSYEQYF
TRBJ1-6 | . | . | TRBV6-5 | TGTGCCAGCAGTCCAGGGAATTCACCCCTCCACTTT | CASSPGNSPLHF
TRBJ2-5 | TRBD2 | . | TRBV28 | TGTGCCAGCACCGATCTACTAGCGGGGGCCCTACAAGAGACCCAGTACTTC | CASTDLLAGALQETQYF
TRBJ2-3 | . | . | TRBV5-1 | TGCGCCAGCAGCTGGACAGAAACGAGCACAGATACGCAGTATTTT | CASSWTETSTDTQYF
TRBJ1-2 | . | . | TRBV27 | TGTGCCAGCAGCCTAAGGGGGGGTGGCTACACCTTC | CASSLRGGGYTF
TRBJ1-1 | . | few | TRBV6-5 | TGTGCCAGCAGTTACTCATTGACAGCCACTGAAGCTTTCTTT | CASSYSLTATEAFF
TRBJ2-1 | . | . | TRBV4-1 | TGCGCCAGCAGGCGGGGCAATGAGCAGTTCTTC | CASRRGNEQFF
TRBJ1-2 | TRBD1 | . | TRBV12-5 | TGTGCTAGTGACAACAGGGGCTATGGCTACACCTTC | CASDNRGYGYTF